The rows below give T cell receptor beta chains drawn from one sample of a study of cytomegalovirus exposure and HLA in healthy donors. Some clones are missing from TCRdb's copy, which holds only in-frame ones; the method was immunoSEQ multiplex PCR. The repertoire holds over 70,000 clones, with more than 75% as singletons. Specimen: PBMCs. The receptors originated from a man aged 18 to 29 in good health and CMV-seronegative. The CDR3 runs from the conserved cysteine through the conserved F or W. The D gene is left open where the match is weak. For some rows the clone size is stated as once, few or many, or as a class when expanded; others skip it.

d_gene | abundance | j_gene | v_gene | CDR3nt | CDR3aa
NA | NA | TRBJ2-2 | TRBV4-1 | TGCGCCAGCAGCCAAGTGAGCGGGGAGCTGTTTTTT | CASSQVSGELFF
TRBD1 | NA | TRBJ1-1 | TRBV10-3 | TGTGCCACCACGGACAGGGAAACTGAAGCTTTCTTT | CATTDRETEAFF
NA | NA | TRBJ2-1 | TRBV14 | TGTGCCAGCAGCCAAGGCTCCGCTATTGGTGAGCAGTTCTTC | CASSQGSAIGEQFF
TRBD1 | few | TRBJ1-4 | TRBV5-1 | TGCGCCAGCAGATACGACAGGGGAAATGAAAAACTGTTTTTT | CASRYDRGNEKLFF
TRBD1 | NA | TRBJ1-3 | TRBV5-6 | TGTGCCAGCAGCCCCAGACAGGGGGCAATCTCTGGAAACACCATATATTTT | CASSPRQGAISGNTIYF
TRBD1 | NA | TRBJ2-3 | TRBV6-5 | TGTGCCAGCAGTTACTCCGACAGGGCGAGCACAGATACGCAGTATTTT | CASSYSDRASTDTQYF
NA | once | TRBJ1-2 | TRBV19 | TGTGCCAGCTCTCGACTTGGATATGGCTACACCTTC | CASSRLGYGYTF
NA | NA | TRBJ1-1 | TRBV2 | TGTGCCAGCAAAATTAGTCCTAACACTGAAGCTTTCTTT | CASKISPNTEAFF
NA | NA | TRBJ1-2 | TRBV7-2 | TGTGCCAGCAGCTTAAGCGCGACGGAGTATGGCTACACCTTC | CASSLSATEYGYTF
NA | NA | TRBJ2-5 | TRBV10-3 | TGTGCCATCGGGGCAGGTCCTCAAGAGACCCAGTACTTC | CAIGAGPQETQYF
NA | NA | TRBJ2-1 | TRBV7-7 | TGTGCCAGCAGCCAAGACTATCGGGGTGAGCAGTTCTTC | CASSQDYRGEQFF
TRBD1 | NA | TRBJ2-2 | TRBV18 | TGTGCCAGCTCACCAACCGGGACAGCGAACACCGGGGAGCTGTTTTTT | CASSPTGTANTGELFF
NA | NA | TRBJ1-1 | TRBV6-5 | TGTGCCAGCAGTCCCCGGACAGCGAGGAACACTGAAGCTTTCTTT | CASSPRTARNTEAFF
NA | NA | TRBJ2-2 | TRBV4-1 | TGCGCCAGCAGCCTTAGGGGGGGGACCGGGGAGCTGTTTTTT | CASSLRGGTGELFF
NA | NA | TRBJ2-3 | TRBV7-3 | TGTGCCAGCAGCTTAGGCGGGGAAAGCACAGATACGCAGTATTTT | CASSLGGESTDTQYF
NA | NA | TRBJ1-1 | TRBV6-6 | TGTGCCAGCAGATTACAGGAAAACACTGAAGCTTTCTTT | CASRLQENTEAFF
NA | NA | TRBJ2-7 | TRBV11-2 | TGTGCCAGCAGCTCTGGGCGTTGGCCCTACGAGCAGTACTTC | CASSSGRWPYEQYF
TRBD2 | NA | TRBJ2-5 | TRBV4-2 | TGTGCCAGCAGCCAAGCGGTTTGGGGGAGCGGGGCCGCGACCCAGTACTTC | CASSQAVWGSGAATQYF
NA | once | TRBJ2-6 | TRBV6-1 | TGTGCCAGCAGTGAAGCTTCTGTGTACTCTGGGGCCAACGTCCTGACTTTC | CASSEASVYSGANVLTF
TRBD1 | NA | TRBJ1-1 | TRBV5-5 | TGTGCCAGCAGCCCCCAGGGGGACACTGAAGCTTTCTTT | CASSPQGDTEAFF
TRBD1 | NA | TRBJ1-6 | TRBV9 | TGTGCCAGCAGCGTCGGACAGGGCTTGTGGGATAATTCACCCCTCCACTTT | CASSVGQGLWDNSPLHF
NA | NA | TRBJ1-2 | TRBV5-6 | TGTGCCAGCAGTACGGGCCCACAGGGAAGGGTCTATGGCTACACCTTC | CASSTGPQGRVYGYTF
TRBD2 | NA | TRBJ2-5 | TRBV2 | TGTGCCACTGCTAGCGGGGGGGCGGGCGGTGAGACCCAGTACTTC | CATASGGAGGETQYF
NA | NA | TRBJ2-1 | TRBV6-1 | TGTGCCAGCAGTACCAAAAGCAAGAATTACAATGAGCAGTTCTTC | CASSTKSKNYNEQFF
TRBD1 | NA | TRBJ2-7 | TRBV19 | TGTGCCAGTAGCAACGGACAGGGCGGGTACGAGCAGTACTTC | CASSNGQGGYEQYF
TRBD1 | once | TRBJ1-4 | TRBV9 | TGTGCCAGCAGCGTAGCAGGGGGCAAAAGTGAAAAACTGTTTTTT | CASSVAGGKSEKLFF
TRBD1 | NA | TRBJ2-7 | TRBV29-1 | TGCAGCGTTGAAGAAGAGGGGGCCTCGACCTACGAGCAGTACTTC | CSVEEEGASTYEQYF
NA | NA | TRBJ1-1 | TRBV5-1 | TGCGCCAGCAGCTCTAGCCAGAACACTGAAGCTTTCTTT | CASSSSQNTEAFF
NA | NA | TRBJ2-3 | TRBV30 | TGTGCCTGGAGTGTAAGCAGGGGAGAGTATTTT | CAWSVSRGEYF
NA | few | TRBJ2-7 | TRBV7-8 | TGTGCCAGCAGCGTCAACAGGGAAAGCTCCTACGAGCAGTACTTC | CASSVNRESSYEQYF
TRBD1 | NA | TRBJ1-1 | TRBV13 | TGTGCCAGCAGCTTAGGGACAGGGTCCGGGATTGAAGCTTTCTTT | CASSLGTGSGIEAFF
TRBD2 | once | TRBJ2-7 | TRBV5-6 | TGTGCCAGCAGCCCTTGTTTCTCGTGGGGGGGGAGCCCCTACGAGCAGTACTTC | CASSPCFSWGGSPYEQYF
TRBD2 | NA | TRBJ2-3 | TRBV5-4 | TGTGCCAGCAGCTTGAGGACTAGCGGGGCGTACACAGATACGCAGTATTTT | CASSLRTSGAYTDTQYF
NA | NA | TRBJ1-1 | TRBV27 | TGTGCCAGCAGTTTATCGAGGAACACTGAAGCTTTCTTT | CASSLSRNTEAFF
NA | NA | TRBJ1-2 | TRBV15 | TGTGCCACCAGCAGAGATTTAACGGCAGGGTTTGGCTACACCTTC | CATSRDLTAGFGYTF
TRBD1 | NA | TRBJ1-5 | TRBV5-4 | TGTGCCAGCAGCCGAGGACAGGGTGGACAGCCCCAGCATTTT | CASSRGQGGQPQHF
NA | few | TRBJ2-1 | TRBV7-9 | TGTGCCAGCAGGTCAGAAGCGGAGCAGTTCTTC | CASRSEAEQFF
NA | NA | TRBJ1-2 | TRBV19 | TGTGCCAGTAGTGTCCCTGGACAGATCTATGGCTACACCTTC | CASSVPGQIYGYTF
NA | NA | TRBJ2-7 | TRBV13 | TGTGCCAGCAGCTCCGGGGGCTACGAGCAGTACTTC | CASSSGGYEQYF
NA | NA | TRBJ2-1 | TRBV7-6 | TGTGCCAGCAGCTTCTTAGCGGTGAGCTCCTACAATGAGCAGTTCTTC | CASSFLAVSSYNEQFF
TRBD2 | NA | TRBJ2-1 | TRBV7-8 | TGTGCCAGCAGCTTATCTAGCGGGCCCCACAATGAGCAGTTCTTC | CASSLSSGPHNEQFF